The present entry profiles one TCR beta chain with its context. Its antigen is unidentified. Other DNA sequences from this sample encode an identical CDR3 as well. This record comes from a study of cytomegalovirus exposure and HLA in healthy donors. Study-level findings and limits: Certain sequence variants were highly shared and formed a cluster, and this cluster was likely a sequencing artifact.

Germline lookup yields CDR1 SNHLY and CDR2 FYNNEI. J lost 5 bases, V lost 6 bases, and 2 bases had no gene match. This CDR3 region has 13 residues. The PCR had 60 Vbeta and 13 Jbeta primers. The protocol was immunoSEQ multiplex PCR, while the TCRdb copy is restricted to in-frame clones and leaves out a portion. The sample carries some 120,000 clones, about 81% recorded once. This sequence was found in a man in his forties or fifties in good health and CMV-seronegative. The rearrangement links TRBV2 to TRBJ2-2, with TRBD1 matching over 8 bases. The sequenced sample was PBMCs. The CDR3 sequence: CASRQGVTGELFF. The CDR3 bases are TGTGCCAGCAGACAGGGGGTGACCGGGGAGCTGTTTTTT. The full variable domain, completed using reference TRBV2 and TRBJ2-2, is EPEVTQTPSHQVTQMGQEVILRCVPISNHLYFYWYRQILGQKVEFLVSFYNNEISEKSEIFDDQFSVERPDGSNFTLKIRSTKLEDSAMYFCASRQGVTGELFFGEGSRLTVL.